These 2 T cell receptor beta chains were all obtained from the same sample, sequenced in a study of blood T cell repertoires in COVID-19 (dated by TCRdb to about 2020). Libraries were built with the immunoSEQ multiplex PCR assay. TCRdb took this table from immuneACCESS and kept in-frame rearrangements with V and J called. Such tables lack part of the clones; where checked against another copy, unresolved V genes explain under half of the gap, and the rest is unexplained. For this sample there are around 190,000 clones; just over 85% appear just once. The ten largest account for roughly 9% of the sample. Sequences were obtained from PBMCs or T cells enriched from blood (not recorded which). The receptor set was obtained from a woman aged 18 to 35 who had recovered from COVID-19.

V gene TRBV23-1 combines with J gene TRBJ2-6; 9 positions agree with TRBD1. TRBV23-1 qualifies as an ORF whose function is uncertain. There are 19 residues in the CDR3. V gave up 3 bases and J gave up 3 bases; unmatched junction bases: 12. CDR3 bases: TGCGCCAGCAGTCAGAGCAAACAGGGGGCTTGGTGTGGGGCCAACGTCCTGACTTTC. This codes for CASSQSKQGAWCGANVLTF.

This sequence joins TRBV10-1 and TRBJ2-7, with a tentative D call TRBD1 (6 bases). This CDR3 has 17 residues. Germline assignment: CDR1 WNHNN and CDR2 SYGVQD (reference sequence). The V end lost 4 bases, the J end lost 2 bases, and 21 bases lay between the germline ends. DNA of the CDR3: TGCGCCAGCAGTGGGGCAGGGGAAAACCACCCCCCCTACGAGCAGTACTTC. The encoded protein is CASSGAGENHPPYEQYF.